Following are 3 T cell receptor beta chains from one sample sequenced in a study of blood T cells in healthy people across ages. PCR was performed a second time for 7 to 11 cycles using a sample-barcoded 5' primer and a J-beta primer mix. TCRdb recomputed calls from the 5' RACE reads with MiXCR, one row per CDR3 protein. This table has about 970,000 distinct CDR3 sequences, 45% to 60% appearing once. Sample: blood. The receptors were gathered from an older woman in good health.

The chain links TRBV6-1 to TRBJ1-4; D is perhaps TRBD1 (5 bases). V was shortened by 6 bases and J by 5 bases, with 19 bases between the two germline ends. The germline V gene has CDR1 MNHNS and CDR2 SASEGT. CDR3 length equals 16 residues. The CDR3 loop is CASRGTGVTLNEKLFF. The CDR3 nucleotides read TGTGCCAGCAGGGGGACCGGGGTCACACTGAATGAAAAACTGTTTTTT.

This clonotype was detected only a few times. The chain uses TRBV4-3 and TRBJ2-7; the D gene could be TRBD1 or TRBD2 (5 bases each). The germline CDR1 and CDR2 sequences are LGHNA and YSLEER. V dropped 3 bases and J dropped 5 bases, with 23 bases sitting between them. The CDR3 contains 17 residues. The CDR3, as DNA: TGCGCCAGCAGCCAGGGGGAATGGGATCTAGGTGACCACGAGCAGTACTTC. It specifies CASSQGEWDLGDHEQYF.

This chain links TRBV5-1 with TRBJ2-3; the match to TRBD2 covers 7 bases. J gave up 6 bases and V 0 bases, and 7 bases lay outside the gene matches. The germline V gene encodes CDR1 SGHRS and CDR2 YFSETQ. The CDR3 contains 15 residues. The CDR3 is CASSLGQRGMDTQYF. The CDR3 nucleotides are TGCGCCAGCAGCTTGGGACAGCGGGGAATGGATACGCAGTATTTT.